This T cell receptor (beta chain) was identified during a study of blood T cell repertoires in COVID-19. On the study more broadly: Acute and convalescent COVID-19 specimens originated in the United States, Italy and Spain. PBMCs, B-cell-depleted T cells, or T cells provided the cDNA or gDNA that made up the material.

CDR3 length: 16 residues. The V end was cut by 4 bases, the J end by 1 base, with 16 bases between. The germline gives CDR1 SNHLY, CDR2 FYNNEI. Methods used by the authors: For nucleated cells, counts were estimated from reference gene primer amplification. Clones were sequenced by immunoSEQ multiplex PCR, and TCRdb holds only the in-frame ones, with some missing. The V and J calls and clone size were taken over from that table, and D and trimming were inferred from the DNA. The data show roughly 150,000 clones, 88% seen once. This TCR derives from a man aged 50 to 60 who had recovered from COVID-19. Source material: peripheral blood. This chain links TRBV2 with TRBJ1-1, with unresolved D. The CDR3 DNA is TGTGCCAGCAGTGTTGATAGGGCGGGTAGGAACACTGAAGCTTTCTTT. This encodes CASSVDRAGRNTEAFF.